The rows below give T cell receptor beta chains drawn from one sample of a study of breast tumors, draining lymph nodes, adjacent tissues. Via MiXCR, TCRdb re-called the multiplex PCR reads, giving one row per CDR3 protein. In the table there are more than 85,000 distinct CDR3 sequences, less than 25% of which are singletons. Sequenced input: axillary lymph node tissue. All receptors come from a female donor with breast cancer. Some clones in this sample may be carry-over from other donors' samples. The CDR3 runs from the conserved cysteine through the conserved F or W. Each record gives: D gene, J gene, clone size, V gene, CDR3 protein, CDR3 DNA. The D gene is left open where the match is weak. Some rows have no size entry. The others give once, few or many, or a class for an expanded clone.

- | TRBJ1-2 | many | TRBV30 | CAWSVGGPGYTF | TGTGCCTGGAGTGTTGGAGGTCCCGGCTACACCTTC
- | TRBJ1-3 | many | TRBV11-1 | CASSLGRSSGNTIYF | TGTGCCAGCAGCTTGGGGCGAAGCTCTGGAAACACCATATATTTT
- | TRBJ1-3 | many | TRBV14 | CASSPGSYTIYF | TGTGCCAGCAGCCCGGGATCTTACACCATATATTTT
- | TRBJ1-2 | - | TRBV28 | CASRLQGFGYTF | TGTGCCAGCAGGCTTCAGGGTTTTGGCTACACCTTC
- | TRBJ2-2 | few | TRBV7-6 | CARCQIGGRLTGELFF | TGTGCCAGATGCCAAATCGGGGGGCGATTAACCGGGGAGCTGTTTTTT
TRBD2 | TRBJ2-7 | many | TRBV10-1 | CASIDRTSGGPNTYEQYF | TGCGCCAGCATCGATCGGACTAGCGGGGGGCCCAATACCTACGAGCAGTACTTC
- | TRBJ2-7 | - | TRBV6-5 | CASSYSLIGSYERYF | TGTGCCAGCAGTTACTCGCTGATAGGGAGTTACGAGCGGTACTTC
- | TRBJ2-7 | - | TRBV5-1 | CASSSGLEQYF | TGCGCCAGCAGCAGCGGGCTGGAGCAGTACTTC
TRBD2 | TRBJ2-2 | few | TRBV12-3/TRBV12-4 | CASSFGSGRRSGELFF | TGTGCCAGCAGTTTCGGCAGCGGGAGAAGATCCGGGGAGCTGTTTTTT
- | TRBJ1-5 | - | TRBV3-1 | CASSPGPPNQPQHF | TGTGCCAGCAGCCCGGGACCACCTAATCAGCCCCAGCATTTT
TRBD2 | TRBJ2-7 | - | TRBV15 | CATSSEGGRSGEQYF | TGTGCCACCAGCAGTGAGGGCGGGAGGAGCGGCGAGCAGTACTTC
- | TRBJ2-3 | many | TRBV12-3/TRBV12-4 | CASSYDRHSTDTQYF | TGTGCCAGCAGTTACGACAGACATTCCACAGATACGCAGTATTTT
- | TRBJ2-7 | many | TRBV19 | CASAVRGWEEQYF | TGTGCCAGTGCGGTTAGGGGTTGGGAGGAGCAGTACTTC
TRBD2 | TRBJ2-7 | many | TRBV7-2 | CASSLYLLADYEQYF | TGTGCCAGCAGCTTGTACTTACTAGCGGACTACGAGCAGTACTTC
TRBD1 | TRBJ1-2 | many | TRBV20-1 | CSARIPQGAMGGYTF | TGCAGTGCTAGAATTCCCCAGGGGGCGATGGGTGGCTACACCTTC
- | TRBJ2-7 | many | TRBV11-2 | CASSTLGQASNEQYF | TGTGCCAGCAGCACCTTGGGGCAGGCTAGCAACGAGCAGTACTTC
- | TRBJ1-6 | many | TRBV27 | CASRRDGNNSPLHF | TGTGCCAGCAGGAGAGACGGCAATAATTCACCCCTCCACTTT
- | TRBJ1-2 | many | TRBV12-3/TRBV12-4 | CASSLTTANYGYTF | TGTGCCAGCAGTTTGACCACAGCGAACTATGGCTACACCTTC
TRBD1 | TRBJ1-2 | many | TRBV4-1 | CASSQETGVSYTF | TGCGCCAGCAGCCAAGAGACAGGGGTAAGCTACACCTTC
TRBD1 | TRBJ2-1 | many | TRBV2 | CASSTGTGSNEQFF | TGTGCCAGCAGTACCGGGACAGGGTCCAATGAGCAGTTCTTC
- | TRBJ1-5 | many | TRBV10-3 | CAISDSSNQPQHF | TGTGCCATCAGTGATAGTAGCAATCAGCCCCAGCATTTT
- | TRBJ2-3 | many | TRBV29-1 | CSVEAGVIFDTQYF | TGCAGCGTTGAAGCAGGGGTGATCTTTGATACGCAGTATTTT
TRBD2 | TRBJ2-7 | - | TRBV6-5 | CASRLAGAYEQYF | TGTGCCAGCAGACTAGCGGGAGCCTACGAGCAGTACTTC
- | TRBJ2-2 | many | TRBV2 | CASSETGELFF | TGTGCCAGCAGTGAGACCGGGGAGCTGTTTTTT
- | TRBJ1-3 | many | TRBV6-6 | CASSPQAIGNTIYF | TGTGCCAGCAGCCCACAGGCGATCGGAAACACCATATATTTT
- | TRBJ2-2 | - | TRBV28 | CASWVANTGELFF | TGTGCCAGCTGGGTAGCTAACACCGGGGAGCTGTTTTTT
TRBD2 | TRBJ2-7 | - | TRBV28 | CASSSEDLGLAGAYEQYF | TGTGCCAGCAGTTCCGAGGACCTGGGACTAGCGGGAGCCTACGAGCAGTACTTC
- | TRBJ2-1 | - | TRBV28 | CASSLSRGLGTTLGDEQFF | TGTGCCAGCAGTTTAAGCAGGGGTCTCGGCACTACCTTGGGGGATGAGCAGTTCTTC
- | TRBJ2-7 | once | TRBV7-9 | CASSEQGRVHYEQYF | TGTGCCAGCAGCGAACAGGGTCGGGTACACTACGAGCAGTACTTC
- | TRBJ2-3 | many | TRBV13 | CASSFDRSRTDTQYF | TGTGCCAGCAGCTTCGACAGGAGCCGCACAGATACGCAGTATTTT
TRBD1 | TRBJ2-3 | - | TRBV5-5 | CASSSYRGDTQYF | TGTGCCAGCAGCTCTTACAGGGGTGATACGCAGTATTTT
TRBD2 | TRBJ2-1 | many | TRBV11-2 | CASIPNGLGSYNEQFF | TGTGCCAGCATCCCGAATGGACTAGGCTCCTACAATGAGCAGTTCTTC
TRBD2 | TRBJ2-3 | many | TRBV20-1 | CSASIPTSGDTDTQYF | TGCAGTGCTAGTATCCCGACTAGCGGAGACACAGATACGCAGTATTTT
TRBD1 | TRBJ2-2 | - | TRBV29-1 | CSVRPGQGAPAGELFF | TGCAGCGTCCGTCCCGGACAGGGGGCCCCGGCCGGGGAGCTGTTTTTT
- | TRBJ1-2 | - | TRBV2 | CASSEGPNYGYTF | TGTGCCAGCAGTGAAGGGCCCAACTATGGCTACACCTTC
- | TRBJ2-7 | many | TRBV18 | CASSPSLYEQYF | TGTGCCAGCTCACCAAGCCTCTACGAGCAGTACTTC
- | TRBJ2-7 | - | TRBV10-2 | CASKDRSYEQYF | TGCGCCAGCAAAGACAGGTCCTACGAGCAGTACTTC
- | TRBJ2-3 | many | TRBV20-1 | CSARGGGTDTQYF | TGCAGTGCTAGAGGTGGGGGCACAGATACGCAGTATTTT
- | TRBJ2-3 | - | TRBV15 | CAASLDLGLGSSTDTQYF | TGTGCCGCCAGCCTGGACCTAGGACTCGGCTCTAGCACAGATACGCAGTATTTT
- | TRBJ2-1 | many | TRBV11-3 | CASSLGTSTYNEQFF | TGTGCCAGCAGCTTGGGGACATCTACCTACAATGAGCAGTTCTTC
- | TRBJ1-2 | many | TRBV5-1 | CASSSQGSGYTF | TGCGCCAGCAGCTCTCAGGGTTCTGGCTACACCTTC
- | TRBJ2-1 | - | TRBV20-1 | CSARDWVNEQFF | TGCAGTGCTAGAGATTGGGTCAATGAGCAGTTCTTC
TRBD1 | TRBJ1-5 | many | TRBV12-3/TRBV12-4 | CASSARQGGQPQHF | TGTGCCAGCAGTGCTAGACAGGGTGGTCAGCCCCAGCATTTT
- | TRBJ2-7 | many | TRBV10-2 | CASSDPLNHEQYF | TGCGCCAGCAGTGACCCTTTGAACCACGAGCAGTACTTC
- | TRBJ1-6 | many | TRBV20-1 | CSASRGPLGSPLHF | TGCAGTGCTAGCAGGGGCCCCCTAGGATCACCCCTCCACTTT
TRBD2 | TRBJ2-5 | many | TRBV5-1 | CASSFILANQETQYF | TGCGCCAGCAGCTTTATACTAGCGAACCAAGAGACCCAGTACTTC
TRBD2 | TRBJ2-7 | - | TRBV3-1 | CASSHRAAGVGSYEQYF | TGTGCCAGCAGCCACCGAGCAGCGGGAGTTGGGTCCTACGAGCAGTACTTC
- | TRBJ2-2 | - | TRBV5-1 | CANSLEAASTGELFF | TGCGCCAACAGCTTGGAAGCCGCGAGCACCGGGGAGCTGTTTTTT
- | TRBJ2-3 | many | TRBV19 | CASRDGGLSTDTQYF | TGTGCCAGTAGGGACGGGGGGCTGAGCACAGATACGCAGTATTTT